What follows are 7 T cell receptor beta chains derived from one specimen sequenced in a study of blood T cell repertoires in COVID-19. TCRdb's copy holds only in-frame clones and misses some; the assay was immunoSEQ multiplex PCR. This table has some 150,000 clones, around 84% appearing once. Sequencing used peripheral blood. These receptors originate from a woman aged 50 to 65 with acute or convalescent COVID-19.

The chain has TRBV20-1 and TRBJ2-7; D gene ambiguous. The CDR3 sequence is 13 residues long. Germline CDR1 reads DFQATT; CDR2 reads SNEGSKA (reference sequence). V dropped 3 bases and J dropped 3 bases, with 12 bases sitting between them. The CDR3 here is CSASKRALYEQYF. The CDR3 DNA sequence: TGCAGTGCTAGTAAGCGAGCCCTCTACGAGCAGTACTTC.

The rearrangement uses TRBV2 and TRBJ1-3; tentative D call: TRBD1 (6 bases). CDR3 length equals 15 residues. CDR1 SNHLY and CDR2 FYNNEI come from the germline V gene. Deletions cut 4 bases from V and 4 bases from J, with 14 bases between. CDR3 in DNA: TGTGCCAGCAGTGGATCCCAGGGGCGCGGAAACACCATATATTTT. The encoded protein is CASSGSQGRGNTIYF.

This CDR3 reads CASSLKGKWGTDTQYF. The CDR3 region has the DNA TGTGCCAGCAGCTTAAAGGGGAAATGGGGCACAGATACGCAGTATTTT. The rearrangement links TRBV7-3 to TRBJ2-3; TRBD1 is a possible D gene (5 bases). The V gene's germline CDR1 is SGHTA and CDR2 FQGTGA. The V end lost 1 base, the J end lost 1 base, and 12 bases lay between the germline ends. The CDR3 loop spans 16 amino acids.

The chain links TRBV3-1 (or the pseudogene TRBV3-2) to TRBJ1-6; D perhaps matches TRBD1 (6 bases). Germline V gives CDR1 LGHDT, CDR2 YNNKEL (reference sequence). The V gene lost 3 bases and the J gene lost 10 bases, with 10 bases spanning the gap. The CDR3 consists of 13 residues. The CDR3 loop reads CASSQEGGSPLHF. The CDR3 DNA is TGTGCCAGCAGCCAGGAAGGGGGATCACCCCTCCACTTT.

The rearrangement links TRBV4-3 to TRBJ1-1; possible D gene TRBD1, 6 bases. Germline CDR1 and CDR2: LGHNA and YSLEER. V lost 2 bases to trimming and J lost 1 base, with 14 bases between them. This CDR3 is 16 amino acids long. Here the CDR3 reads CASSQSPPTGNTEAFF. CDR3 coding DNA: TGCGCCAGCAGCCAATCTCCTCCGACAGGGAACACTGAAGCTTTCTTT.

The chain links TRBV30 to TRBJ2-2; 7 bases line up with TRBD1. The CDR3 has 11 residues. Germline-derived CDR1 and CDR2 are GTSNPN and SVGIG (reference sequence). V lost 7 bases to trimming and J lost 6 bases; unmatched junction nucleotides: 2. In nucleotides, the CDR3 is TGTGCCTCCCAGGGGGCCGGGGAGCTGTTTTTT. Translated, it gives CASQGAGELFF.

CDR3 nucleotides: TGTGCCAGCAGCGTAGACTATCCACCCTACAATGAGCAGTTCTTC. Its translation is CASSVDYPPYNEQFF. The chain is built from TRBV9 and TRBJ2-1; D gene ambiguous. Germline assignment: CDR1 SGDLS and CDR2 YYNGEE. This CDR3 contains 15 residues. Trimming took off 0 bases at V and 2 bases at J, with 9 bases between the two ends.